A selection of T cell receptor beta chains follows, all from one sample in a study of spatial heterogeneity in lung cancer. TCRdb processed the 5' RACE reads anew with MiXCR; each CDR3 protein has one entry. The sample consists of roughly 100,000 distinct CDR3 sequences, around 9% of them appearing once. The sample was PBMCs, taken at surgery. These receptors all come from a male donor with early-stage non-small cell lung cancer. Each CDR3 is given with its conserved first and last residue. The order of the fields is V gene, D gene, clone size, J gene, CDR3 protein, CDR3 DNA. A D gene is named only where the DNA matches it firmly. Some rows have no size entry. The others give once, few or many, or a class for an expanded clone.

>TRBV29-1|TRBD2|NA|TRBJ2-3
CSVGLAGVYTDTQYF
TGCAGCGTTGGATTAGCGGGGGTCTACACAGATACGCAGTATTTT
>TRBV20-1|NA|NA|TRBJ2-7
CSARGIDDSIYEQYF
TGCAGTGCTAGGGGGATAGACGATTCCATCTACGAGCAGTACTTC
>TRBV7-3|TRBD2|many|TRBJ2-5
CASSLGVLAGGEETQYF
TGTGCCAGCAGCCTCGGAGTGTTAGCGGGAGGTGAAGAGACCCAGTACTTC
>TRBV18|TRBD1|NA|TRBJ2-7
CASSLDRYEQYF
TGTGCCAGCTCTCTGGACAGGTACGAGCAGTACTTC
>TRBV18|NA|many|TRBJ2-5
CASSPPSKETQYF
TGTGCCAGCTCACCACCGAGCAAAGAGACCCAGTACTTC
>TRBV6-2/TRBV6-3|TRBD2|few|TRBJ2-5
CASSTGGTGTSGELLKETQYF
TGTGCCAGCAGTACCGGGGGGACCGGGACTAGCGGGGAATTACTCAAAGAGACCCAGTACTTC
>TRBV12-3/TRBV12-4|NA|many|TRBJ1-1
CASSLVQGAEAFF
TGTGCCAGCAGTTTGGTTCAGGGCGCTGAAGCTTTCTTT
>TRBV7-2|NA|many|TRBJ2-1
CASSKGGLLSYNEQFF
TGTGCCAGCAGCAAGGGGGGCCTCCTCTCCTACAATGAGCAGTTCTTC
>TRBV28|NA|many|TRBJ2-3
CASSSPDWGPDTQYF
TGTGCCAGCAGTTCCCCGGACTGGGGCCCAGATACGCAGTATTTT
>TRBV3-1|NA|NA|TRBJ2-7
CASSRIMNYEQYF
TGTGCCAGCAGCCGAATCATGAACTACGAGCAGTACTTC
>TRBV12-3/TRBV12-4|TRBD1|few|TRBJ1-5
CASSFVDREVRPQHF
TGTGCCAGCAGTTTTGTGGACAGGGAGGTACGGCCCCAGCATTTT
>TRBV6-5|NA|few|TRBJ2-7
CVSTTRGEQYF
TGTGTCAGCACCACGCGGGGTGAGCAGTACTTC
>TRBV5-1|NA|few|TRBJ2-1
CASSLVPGLGNEQFF
TGCGCCAGCAGCTTGGTACCTGGGCTAGGGAATGAGCAGTTCTTC
>TRBV20-1|NA|many|TRBJ1-2
CSAHFRDKSYGYTF
TGCAGTGCTCACTTCCGGGACAAGTCCTATGGCTACACCTTC
>TRBV29-1|TRBD2|NA|TRBJ2-5
CSVSLFGGGRAQETQYF
TGCAGCGTTTCTCTCTTCGGCGGCGGGAGGGCCCAAGAGACCCAGTACTTC
>TRBV6-6|NA|many|TRBJ1-3
CASKRGFTDTIYF
TGTGCCAGCAAAAGAGGGTTCACGGACACCATATATTTT
>TRBV7-2|NA|few|TRBJ2-1
CASRSEGGDSYNEQFF
TGTGCCAGCAGGTCCGAAGGAGGGGACTCCTACAATGAGCAGTTCTTC
>TRBV4-2|NA|NA|TRBJ1-2
CASSQGRGISYGYTF
TGTGCCAGCAGCCAAGGGCGGGGGATCTCCTATGGCTACACCTTC
>TRBV5-5|TRBD1|many|TRBJ1-4
CASSPGQGNNEKLFF
TGTGCCAGCAGCCCGGGACAGGGGAATAATGAAAAACTGTTTTTT
>TRBV14|NA|NA|TRBJ2-4
CASSLRGAGNIQYF
TGTGCCAGCAGCCTTCGGGGGGCCGGGAACATTCAGTACTTC
>TRBV7-9|NA|few|TRBJ1-1
CASSYVGGRTEAFF
TGTGCCAGCAGCTACGTCGGGGGCCGGACTGAAGCTTTCTTT
>TRBV7-2|TRBD2|few|TRBJ2-1
CASSLGRRGGGSGEQFF
TGTGCCAGCAGCTTAGGTAGACGGGGGGGCGGCTCGGGCGAGCAGTTCTTC
>TRBV6-2/TRBV6-3|NA|many|TRBJ1-5
CASSYDSNQPQHF
TGTGCCAGCAGTTACGACAGCAATCAGCCCCAGCATTTT
>TRBV28|NA|NA|TRBJ2-1
CASSFSREQFF
TGTGCCAGCAGTTTTAGCCGCGAGCAGTTCTTC
>TRBV21-1|NA|NA|TRBJ2-1
CASSNAGTYNEQFF
TGTGCCAGCAGCAACGCCGGGACATACAATGAGCAGTTCTTC
>TRBV5-1|TRBD2|NA|TRBJ2-3
CASSPGTSYSTDTQYF
TGCGCCAGCAGCCCGGGGACTAGCTATAGCACAGATACGCAGTATTTT
>TRBV20-1|TRBD2|few|TRBJ2-2
CSASGRRTGELFF
TGCAGTGCTAGCGGGAGGAGAACCGGGGAGCTGTTTTTT
>TRBV20-1|TRBD1|many|TRBJ2-7
CSAGFGTGEREQYF
TGCAGTGCTGGGTTTGGGACAGGGGAACGCGAGCAGTACTTC
>TRBV19|TRBD2|many|TRBJ2-7
CASRLTSAGSSEQYF
TGTGCCAGTAGGCTAACTAGCGCGGGATCCTCCGAGCAGTACTTC
>TRBV2|NA|NA|TRBJ1-4
CASSEVLFEKLFF
TGTGCCAGCAGTGAAGTGCTATTTGAAAAACTGTTTTTT
>TRBV6-5|TRBD2|few|TRBJ2-2
CASSYSSGSDTGELFF
TGTGCCAGCAGTTACAGTAGCGGGAGCGACACCGGGGAGCTGTTTTTT
>TRBV28|NA|many|TRBJ1-1
CASTPREGRMNTEAFF
TGTGCCAGCACCCCGAGGGAGGGGAGGATGAACACTGAAGCTTTCTTT
>TRBV20-1|NA|many|TRBJ2-7
CSARRTSSYEQYF
TGCAGTGCTCGGCGGACAAGCTCCTACGAGCAGTACTTC
>TRBV5-1|TRBD2|many|TRBJ2-1
CASSQLAAPYNEQFF
TGCGCCAGCAGCCAACTAGCGGCACCCTACAATGAGCAGTTCTTC
>TRBV14|NA|NA|TRBJ1-1
CASSRGLNTEAFF
TGTGCCAGCAGCCGAGGTTTGAACACTGAAGCTTTCTTT
>TRBV7-9|NA|NA|TRBJ1-5
CASSLGGQPQHF
TGTGCCAGCAGCTTAGGAGGTCAGCCCCAGCATTTT
>TRBV28|NA|NA|TRBJ2-6
CASSGGNGRSGANVLTF
TGTGCCAGCAGTGGGGGAAACGGCCGCTCTGGGGCCAACGTCCTGACTTTC
>TRBV20-1|NA|many|TRBJ2-7
CSAPRSADLSYEQYF
TGCAGTGCTCCGCGCAGCGCTGACCTGAGCTACGAGCAGTACTTC
>TRBV25-1|NA|few|TRBJ2-4
CASSERGRAKNIQYF
TGTGCCAGCAGTGAACGGGGGAGAGCCAAAAACATTCAGTACTTC
>TRBV5-1|NA|few|TRBJ2-2
CASSVQGSATGELFF
TGCGCCAGTTCCGTACAGGGATCGGCCACCGGGGAGCTGTTTTTT
>TRBV2|NA|few|TRBJ1-3
CASSWDRSGNTIYF
TGTGCCAGCAGTTGGGACCGCTCTGGAAACACCATATATTTT
>TRBV12-3/TRBV12-4|NA|NA|TRBJ1-6
CASSRTAVSSYNSPLHF
TGTGCCAGCAGTCGGACGGCCGTAAGCTCCTATAATTCACCCCTCCACTTT
>TRBV7-3|NA|NA|TRBJ1-2
CASSLWGEDGYTF
TGTGCCAGCAGCTTATGGGGGGAAGATGGCTACACCTTC
>TRBV5-1|TRBD1|NA|TRBJ1-5
CASSLGDRFSGNQPQHF
TGCGCCAGCAGCTTGGGGGACAGGTTTAGTGGAAATCAGCCCCAGCATTTT
>TRBV5-1|TRBD1|NA|TRBJ2-2
CASGLQGGFTGELFF
TGCGCCAGCGGTTTACAGGGGGGATTCACCGGGGAGCTGTTTTTT
>TRBV29-1|NA|NA|TRBJ2-1
CSSTPPQSSYNEQFF
TGCAGTTCCACCCCCCCTCAGAGCTCCTACAATGAGCAGTTCTTC
>TRBV15|TRBD2|few|TRBJ2-3
CATSREVAGAGDTQYF
TGTGCCACCAGCAGAGAGGTAGCGGGGGCCGGGGATACGCAGTATTTT
>TRBV10-3|TRBD1|few|TRBJ2-5
CAIKGPGGLETQYF
TGTGCCATCAAAGGGCCAGGGGGCTTGGAGACCCAGTACTTC
>TRBV3-1|NA|many|TRBJ2-6
CASSPRAVLSGANVLTF
TGTGCCAGCAGCCCCAGGGCCGTTTTGTCCGGGGCCAACGTCCTGACTTTC
>TRBV30|NA|many|TRBJ2-2
CAWELGGELFF
TGTGCCTGGGAACTCGGCGGGGAGCTGTTTTTT
>TRBV28|TRBD1|NA|TRBJ1-2
CASSSTGLSGYTF
TGTGCCAGCAGTTCGACAGGGTTAAGTGGCTACACCTTC
>TRBV28|TRBD1|many|TRBJ1-1
CASSQQGAVAEAFF
TGTGCCAGCAGTCAACAGGGGGCAGTGGCTGAAGCTTTCTTT
>TRBV25-1|TRBD1|many|TRBJ1-2
CASSGDRGLGYTF
TGTGCCAGCAGTGGGGACAGGGGGCTTGGCTACACCTTC
>TRBV12-3/TRBV12-4|TRBD1|many|TRBJ1-5
CASSFMTGDEGNQPQHF
TGTGCCAGCAGTTTCATGACAGGGGATGAGGGCAATCAGCCCCAGCATTTT